What follows are 10 T cell receptor beta chains derived from one specimen sequenced in a study of blood T cell repertoires in COVID-19. Libraries were prepared by immunoSEQ multiplex PCR; TCRdb keeps only in-frame clonotypes and omits some of them. The sample includes about 190,000 clones, approximately 79% seen only once; the top ten take roughly 12%. The specimen was peripheral blood. These receptors all stem from a woman between 45 and 60 years old with acute or convalescent COVID-19.

V gene TRBV4-1 combines with J gene TRBJ2-3, with a possible D match to TRBD1 (7 bases). Trimming removed 8 bases at V and 0 bases at J, with 21 bases between. CDR1 is MGHRA and CDR2 is YSYEKL in the germline V gene. The CDR3 runs 17 residues. The CDR3 here is CASQDQGGVSSTDTQYF. Written as DNA, the CDR3 is TGCGCCAGCCAAGACCAGGGGGGCGTTTCGAGCACAGATACGCAGTATTTT.

This rearrangement joins TRBV4-1 to TRBJ2-1; perhaps TRBD2 as D (6 bases). The CDR3 has 17 residues. Germline V lookup: CDR1 MGHRA, CDR2 YSYEKL. Trimming left V 0 bases short and J 0 bases short, with 12 bases between. The CDR3 is CASSQEGRGFSYNEQFF. The CDR3 coding sequence is TGCGCCAGCAGCCAAGAAGGACGGGGGTTCTCCTACAATGAGCAGTTCTTC.

The table lists this clone with a count of one. The chain employs TRBV30 and TRBJ2-2; no firm D call. This CDR3 region has 12 residues. The ends were cut back, 3 bases at V and 10 bases at J, with 12 bases in the middle. Per germline, CDR1 GTSNPN and CDR2 SVGIG (reference sequence). The CDR3 protein is CAWSAYEEELFF. The CDR3 coding sequence is TGTGCCTGGAGCGCATACGAGGAGGAGCTGTTTTTT. The whole variable domain, remainder taken from reference TRBV30 and TRBJ2-2, is SQTIHQWPATLVQPVGSPLSLECTVEGTSNPNLYWYRQAAGRGLQLLFYSVGIGQISSEVPQNLSASRPQDRQFILSSKKLLLSDSGFYLCAWSAYEEELFFGEGSRLTVL.

Ten or more counts support this clone. The rearrangement joins TRBV27 to TRBJ1-2, with 9 nucleotides matching TRBD1. CDR1 and CDR2 from the germline V gene are MNHEY and SMNVEV (reference sequence). The junction had 12 bases not matched to a gene; V was cut back by 6 bases and J by 7 bases. The CDR3 sequence is 15 residues long. CDR3 amino acids: CASRSTGGRGRGYTF. The CDR3 DNA reads as TGTGCCAGCAGGTCAACAGGGGGCCGGGGACGTGGCTACACCTTC.

The V gene is TRBV12-3 or TRBV12-4, the J gene TRBJ1-1; 7 bases are a match to TRBD1. The junction had 6 bases not matched to a gene; V was cut back by 1 base and J by 10 bases. This CDR3 is built from 13 residues. The CDR3 region has the DNA TGTGCCAGCAGTTTAGGCGAGGGGGCGGGAGCTTTCTTT. Its translation is CASSLGEGAGAFF.

This chain joins TRBV24-1 and TRBJ2-5, with 9 bases aligning to TRBD1. Per germline, CDR1 KGHDR and CDR2 SFDVKD. Germline trimming cut 0 bases from V and 4 bases from J; bases unmatched to any gene: 5. The CDR3 is 16 amino acids. This CDR3 is CATSDLGTGTAETQYF. As DNA, the CDR3 is TGTGCCACCAGTGATTTGGGGACAGGGACAGCAGAGACCCAGTACTTC.

This chain links TRBV6-5 with TRBJ1-1; 7 bases are shared with TRBD1. Per the germline V gene, CDR1 is MNHEY and CDR2 is SVGAGI. V lost 7 bases to trimming and J lost 6 bases; unmatched junction nucleotides: 8. The CDR3 is made up of 13 amino acids. As DNA, the CDR3 is TGTGCCAGCACCCGGACAGGTCTAGCTGAAGCTTTCTTT. This encodes CASTRTGLAEAFF.

This clone turned up a few times. The V gene is TRBV19, the J gene TRBJ1-4; D unresolved. CDR3 length: 14 residues. V dropped 10 bases and J dropped 7 bases, with 19 bases sitting between them. Per germline, CDR1 LNHDA and CDR2 SQIVND (reference sequence). CDR3 bases: TGTGCCACCTCAGCCCGGCCCTGGAGTGAAAAACTGTTTTTT. Translating it yields CATSARPWSEKLFF. The variable domain in full, with the rest retrieved from reference TRBV19 and TRBJ1-4, is DGGITQSPKYLFRKEGQNVTLSCEQNLNHDAMYWYRQDPGQGLRLIYYSQIVNDFQKGDIAEGYSVSREKKESFPLTVTSAQKNPTAFYLCATSARPWSEKLFFGSGTQLSVL.

The chain joins TRBV5-1 to TRBJ1-4, with D tentatively TRBD1 (5 bases). Germline V gene lookup returns CDR1 SGHRS and CDR2 YFSETQ. The CDR3 totals 15 residues. V gave up 0 bases and J gave up 8 bases, with 14 bases separating them. CDR3 nucleotides: TGCGCCAGCAGCTTGGGTCCAGGGAACAGCGAAAAACTGTTTTTT. It specifies CASSLGPGNSEKLFF. The full variable domain, its missing parts supplied by reference TRBV5-1 and TRBJ1-4, is KAGVTQTPRYLIKTRGQQVTLSCSPISGHRSVSWYQQTPGQGLQFLFEYFSETQRNKGNFPGRFSGRQFSNSRSEMNVSTLELGDSALYLCASSLGPGNSEKLFFGSGTQLSVL.

This clone was observed a few times. The rearrangement links TRBV11-2 to TRBJ2-3, with TRBD2 matching over 10 bases. This CDR3 has 18 amino acids. The J segment lost 1 base and the V segment lost 5 bases, leaving 12 bases of the junction unmatched. Germline loops: CDR1 SGHAT, CDR2 FQNNGV. The CDR3 bases are TGTGCCAGCAGCCAAAGGAGGGCTAGCGGGAGTCGCACAGATACGCAGTATTTT. Amino acids: CASSQRRASGSRTDTQYF. The whole variable domain, remainder taken from reference TRBV11-2 and TRBJ2-3, is EAGVAQSPRYKIIEKRQSVAFWCNPISGHATLYWYQQILGQGPKLLIQFQNNGVVDDSQLPKDRFSAERLKGVDSTLKIQPAKLEDSAVYLCASSQRRASGSRTDTQYFGPGTRLTVL.